The clone carrying this TCR beta chain was seen at least ten times. The CDR3 covers 15 residues. Trimming at V came to 8 bases and at J to 2 bases, leaving 10 bases not matched to a gene. The data originate from a study of T-cell memory formation after mild COVID-19. Study information: TCR clusters were mostly donor specific.

TCRdb independently ran MiXCR on the 5' RACE reads; one entry per CDR3 protein. The table lists a few hundred thousand distinct CDR3 sequences, roughly 20% of them singletons. This clonotype was obtained from a man between 18 and 29 years old who had mild COVID-19 (a few samples of this study predate the infection). Cell type and time point are not known. The sample was PBMCs or a T cell subset sorted from them (not recorded which). The chain is built from TRBV12-3 or TRBV12-4 and TRBJ2-3; 7 bases line up with TRBD1. The CDR3 DNA reads TGTGCCAGCTCGACACAGGGGACCCTCACAGATACGCAGTATTTT. It is translated as CASSTQGTLTDTQYF.